These 6 T cell receptor beta chains were sequenced from one sample in a study of T cell repertoires in cytomegalovirus infection. No antigen has been assigned to these receptors. Via MiXCR, TCRdb re-called the reads, giving one row per CDR3 protein. The repertoire holds approximately 1,000,000 distinct CDR3 sequences, with roughly 31% as singletons. The starting material was cultured CD8+ T cells from PBMCs, obtained from culture after CMV antigen stimulation. These receptors all come from a human donor in good health (CMV status not recorded). Some clones in this sample may be carry-over from other donors' samples.

The rearrangement joins TRBV27 to TRBJ1-2, with TRBD1 matching over 11 bases. The CDR3 runs 16 residues. V lost 2 bases, J lost 7 bases, and 9 bases stayed unmatched. Germline CDR1 MNHEY, CDR2 SMNVEV (reference sequence). The CDR3 region has the DNA TGTGCCAGCAGTTTACACACCGGACAGGGGGCCCCTGGCTACACCTTC. It codes for CASSLHTGQGAPGYTF.

This clonotype was detected only a few times. J is TRBJ2-3 and V is TRBV10-3, with TRBD2 identical over 8 bases. The V and J ends lost 6 bases and 2 bases, in that order; junction bases with no gene match: 4. The CDR3 runs to 14 residues. In germline, CDR1 is ENHRY, CDR2 SYGVKD. In DNA form, the CDR3 reads TGTGCCATCAGGACAGCGGGGGACACAGATACGCAGTATTTT. Translated, it gives CAIRTAGDTDTQYF.

This clonotype was counted a few times. V and J are TRBV19 and TRBJ2-2, with 8 positions matching TRBD1. Losses at the gene ends were 9 bases for V and 2 bases for J; bases not matched to a gene: 8. From germline, CDR1 is LNHDA and CDR2 SQIVND (reference sequence). The CDR3 extends over 15 amino acids. The CDR3 coding sequence is TGTGCCAGCGGCGGGACAGGTTTAAACACCGGGGAGCTGTTTTTT. Translated, it gives CASGGTGLNTGELFF.

The chain uses TRBV27 and TRBJ2-1, with TRBD1 matching 7 bases. The CDR3 has 17 residues. The trim removed 5 bases at V and 6 bases at J, leaving 16 bases unmatched. Germline-derived CDR1 and CDR2 are MNHEY and SMNVEV (reference sequence). The CDR3 reads CASSPTSTGALSNEQFF. CDR3 DNA sequence: TGTGCCAGCAGTCCTACCTCCACAGGGGCCTTAAGCAATGAGCAGTTCTTC.

This clonotype was seen just once. The chain is built from TRBV5-6 and TRBJ2-7; D ambiguous. V was trimmed by 4 bases and J by 3 bases, leaving 14 bases between them. This CDR3 has 14 residues. The germline CDR1 and CDR2 sequences are SGHDT and YYEEEE. CDR3 protein: CASSHLTESYEQYV. Here the CDR3 DNA reads TGTGCCAGCAGCCATTTAACCGAAAGCTACGAGCAGTACGTC.

The V and J genes are TRBV6-5 and TRBJ1-1, with a weak D call TRBD1 (5 bases). The CDR3 is 17 residues long. V dropped 0 bases and J dropped 2 bases, with 16 bases sitting between them. Germline lookup yields CDR1 MNHEY and CDR2 SVGAGI. DNA for the CDR3: TGTGCCAGCAGTTACTCTGGGTATGGGGGGGTAAACACTGAAGCTTTCTTT. Translation gives CASSYSGYGGVNTEAFF.